These 15 T cell receptor beta chains share one sample of origin, sequenced in a study of blood T cells in healthy people across ages. The second PCR ran roughly 6 to 11 cycles with a sample-barcoded 5' primer and J-beta primers. TCRdb reanalysed the 5' RACE reads using MiXCR and keeps one entry per CDR3 protein. The repertoire includes 900,000 to 950,000 distinct CDR3 sequences, 25% to 30% of them detected once, and about 10% sits in the top ten. The sample also formed part of further work on T cells of mothers and their children.

Material for sequencing was blood. These receptors originate from a woman in her thirties or forties in good health.

The chain joins TRBV12-5 to TRBJ2-1, with a possible D match to TRBD2 (7 bases). The CDR3 is made up of 16 amino acids. Germline V gene data show CDR1 as LGHNT and CDR2 as FRNRAP. V shed 1 base and J shed 10 bases, with 20 bases lying between them. The CDR3 DNA is TGTGCTAGTGGTTTGGACGGGGGGCCTGTGTTTGGAGAGCAGTTCTTC. Translated, it gives CASGLDGGPVFGEQFF.

This clonotype has a handful of counts. The chain has TRBV5-6 and TRBJ2-6; D might be TRBD1 (6 bases). CDR1 SGHDT and CDR2 YYEEEE come from the germline V gene. This CDR3 spans 16 amino acids. Between the trimmed V and J ends, which lost 2 bases and 9 bases, there was a span of 18 bases. CDR3 protein: CASSFVFPQGGNVLTF. The CDR3 coding sequence is TGTGCCAGCAGCTTCGTCTTCCCACAGGGTGGCAACGTCCTGACTTTC.

This clonotype has ten or more counts. This sequence joins TRBV5-1 and TRBJ2-7, with no clear D. The V end was cut by 4 bases, the J end by 6 bases, with 17 bases between. The CDR3 runs to 14 residues. The germline gives CDR1 SGHRS, CDR2 YFSETQ. The CDR3 bases are TGCGCCAGCAGCACACCATCGGTTAAATCCGAGCAGTACTTC. Translated: CASSTPSVKSEQYF.

This clonotype has only a few counts. The chain links TRBV5-1 to TRBJ1-6; D is perhaps TRBD1 (6 bases). Trimming took off 4 bases at V and 6 bases at J, with 14 bases between the two ends. Germline loops: CDR1 SGHRS, CDR2 YFSETQ. The length of the CDR3 is 15 residues. CDR3 protein: CASSVDRLGNSPLHF. CDR3 DNA sequence: TGCGCCAGCAGCGTAGACAGGTTGGGTAATTCACCCCTCCACTTT.

The V call is TRBV4-3, the J call TRBJ2-1; TRBD2 aligns across 10 bases. Germline trimming cut 1 base from V and 6 bases from J; bases unmatched to any gene: 9. Germline lookup yields CDR1 LGHNA and CDR2 YSLEER. CDR3 length: 17 residues. The CDR3 region has the DNA TGCGCCAGCAGCCAAGGCCCTACTAGCGGGGAGGGCAATGAGCAGTTCTTC. It translates to CASSQGPTSGEGNEQFF.

This clonotype has more than one count but fewer than ten. This chain connects TRBV5-1 to TRBJ1-2; no clear D gene. This CDR3 comprises 14 residues. Germline V gene lookup returns CDR1 SGHRS and CDR2 YFSETQ. V lost 7 bases and J lost 0, with 13 bases in between. The CDR3 coding sequence is TGCGCCAGCGGAAAGGACCGTTCTAACTATGGCTACACCTTC. This encodes CASGKDRSNYGYTF.

The genes are TRBV4-3 and TRBJ1-4; TRBD1 matches at 7 bases. V was pared by 8 bases and J by 0 bases, with 9 bases of the junction left unmatched. Germline CDR1 is LGHNA and CDR2 is YSLEER. The CDR3 length is 16 residues. The CDR3 region is CASAPGGGTTNEKLFF. The CDR3 coding sequence is TGCGCCAGCGCACCGGGAGGGGGCACAACTAATGAAAAACTGTTTTTT.

This clonotype occurred a few times. This chain uses TRBV9 with TRBJ2-5; 7 nucleotides line up with TRBD1. The V segment lost 4 bases and the J segment 4 bases; nucleotides outside the gene matches: 13. Per germline, CDR1 SGDLS and CDR2 YYNGEE. The CDR3 consists of 16 residues. CDR3 nucleotides: TGTGCCAGCAGCCCTGACTGGGGAGACAGGGTAGAGACCCAGTACTTC. Its translation is CASSPDWGDRVETQYF. Looking up the rest from reference TRBV9 and TRBJ2-5 gives the full variable domain: DSGVTQTPKHLITATGQRVTLRCSPRSGDLSVYWYQQSLDQGLQFLIQYYNGEERAKGNILERFSAQQFPDLHSELNLSSLELGDSALYFCASSPDWGDRVETQYFGPGTRLLVL.

This sequence joins TRBV4-1 and TRBJ1-6, with no clear D. This CDR3 has 15 amino acids. Germline V gives CDR1 MGHRA, CDR2 YSYEKL. V dropped 1 base and J dropped 10 bases, with 14 bases sitting between them. The CDR3 DNA is TGCGCCAGCAGCCAAGGGCGGGGTGTTGGATCACCCCTCCACTTT. It encodes CASSQGRGVGSPLHF.

The chain carries TRBV20-1 and TRBJ2-1; 9 bases are a match to TRBD1. J gave up 4 bases and V 4 bases, and 8 bases lay outside the gene matches. The germline V gene has CDR1 DFQATT and CDR2 SNEGSKA (reference sequence). The CDR3 consists of 15 residues. The CDR3 nucleotides are TGCAGTGCTAACACCGGGACAGGGATTTACAATGAGCAGTTCTTC. It translates to CSANTGTGIYNEQFF.

The J gene is TRBJ2-6, the V gene TRBV7-3; TRBD2 might be the D (5 bases). The CDR3 extends over 15 amino acids. Germline CDR1 and CDR2: SGHTA and FQGTGA. Trimming left V 3 bases short and J 2 bases short, with 8 bases between. The CDR3 DNA reads as TGTGCCAGCAGCTTTTCCGGGACTGGGGCCAACGTCCTGACTTTC. This sequence encodes CASSFSGTGANVLTF.

This clonotype was detected many times. The V and J genes are TRBV28 and TRBJ2-7; D could derive from TRBD1 or TRBD2 (5 bases each). Germline values: CDR1 MDHEN, CDR2 SYDVKM. This CDR3 spans 14 amino acids. Trimming removed 7 bases at V and 3 bases at J, with 16 bases between. The CDR3 DNA follows: TGTGCCAGCAATGTTTGGCCAGGGAGCTACGAGCAGTACTTC. It codes for CASNVWPGSYEQYF.

This clonotype occurred a few times. This chain connects TRBV25-1 to TRBJ1-5; D perhaps matches TRBD1 (5 bases). Germline-derived CDR1 and CDR2 are MGHDK and SYGVNS. This CDR3 contains 14 residues. Trimming shortened V by 6 bases and J by 4 bases, and 13 bases separated the two germline ends. The CDR3: CASRGPGGNQPQHF. The CDR3 DNA reads as TGTGCCAGCAGGGGACCGGGGGGGAATCAGCCCCAGCATTTT.

With respect to this clonotype: This sequence may be a read error, since a much larger clone differs from it by one base. The V and J genes are TRBV9 and TRBJ2-7; tentative D call: TRBD2 (9 bases). The J call may not be correct, given that the DNA end is closer to TRBJ2-5. The germline V gene encodes CDR1 SGDLS and CDR2 YYNGEE. The CDR3 is 16 residues long. DNA for the CDR3: TGTGCCAGCAGCCCCCTGGCTCTAGCGGGGACAGGGACCCAGTACTTC. It is translated as CASSPLALAGTGTQYF.

This clonotype showed up just a few times. The chain combines TRBV14 with TRBJ1-2; 7 bases are shared with TRBD1. The trim removed 0 bases at V and 2 bases at J, leaving 3 bases unmatched. CDR3 length: 15 residues. Germline V gene sequence: CDR1 SGHDN, CDR2 FVKESK. This CDR3 reads CASSQDLTGNYGYTF. In DNA form, the CDR3 reads TGTGCCAGCAGCCAAGATCTGACAGGGAACTATGGCTACACCTTC.